These 15 T cell receptor beta chains share one sample of origin, sequenced in a study of cytomegalovirus exposure and HLA in healthy donors. In the PCR, 60 Vbeta and 13 Jbeta primers were used. TCRdb's copy holds only in-frame clones and misses some; the assay was immunoSEQ multiplex PCR. The sample includes 150,000 or so clones, approximately 80% seen only once; the top ten take 2% to 2.5%. The sample consisted of PBMCs. The receptors derive from a man in his forties or fifties in good health and CMV-seropositive.

CDR3 sequence reads: CASRNRDRGLSVHGYTF. The CDR3 DNA sequence: TGTGCCAGCAGAAACCGGGACAGGGGGCTGTCAGTCCATGGCTACACCTTC. The chain uses TRBV28 and TRBJ1-2, with 12 bases matching TRBD1. The CDR3 contains 17 residues. Germline values: CDR1 MDHEN, CDR2 SYDVKM. V lost 6 bases, J lost 6 bases, and 14 bases stayed unmatched.

The rearrangement joins TRBV9 to TRBJ2-7; 12 positions agree with TRBD1. CDR1 is SGDLS and CDR2 is YYNGEE in the germline V gene. There are 16 residues in the CDR3. V trimming: 4 bases; J trimming: 9 bases; junction bases outside the gene matches: 14. CDR3 sequence (DNA): TGTGCCAGCAGCCCAGGGGGACAGGGGGCCGTTGGAGGGCAGTACTTC. It is translated as CASSPGGQGAVGGQYF.

The gene calls are TRBV9 and TRBJ2-5; TRBD1 might be the D (6 bases). Trimming left V 2 bases short and J 4 bases short, with 12 bases between. The CDR3 sequence is 14 residues long. CDR1 SGDLS and CDR2 YYNGEE come from the germline V gene. CDR3 sequence: CASSVTGSGETQYF. The CDR3 region has the DNA TGTGCCAGCAGCGTCACAGGGAGCGGAGAGACCCAGTACTTC. The complete variable domain, with remaining parts taken from reference TRBV9 and TRBJ2-5, reads DSGVTQTPKHLITATGQRVTLRCSPRSGDLSVYWYQQSLDQGLQFLIQYYNGEERAKGNILERFSAQQFPDLHSELNLSSLELGDSALYFCASSVTGSGETQYFGPGTRLLVL.

The chain employs TRBV28 and TRBJ1-2; 11 bases fit TRBD1. CDR3 length equals 15 residues. V lost 4 bases and J lost 6; bases outside the gene matches: 7. Germline V gene sequence: CDR1 MDHEN, CDR2 SYDVKM. The chain's CDR3 is CASSSSGQGANGYTF. CDR3 DNA sequence: TGTGCCAGCAGTTCTTCCGGACAGGGGGCCAATGGCTACACCTTC.

J is TRBJ2-5 and V is TRBV19; a weak D match, TRBD1 (5 bases). This CDR3 region has 13 residues. The germline CDR1 and CDR2 sequences are LNHDA and SQIVND (reference sequence). Trimming stripped 3 bases from V and 7 bases from J, with 12 bases between. CDR3 nucleotides: TGTGCCAGTAGTATGGATAGGGGATGGACCCAGTACTTC. Translating it yields CASSMDRGWTQYF.

Written as DNA, the CDR3 is TGTGCCAGCAGGCGACAGGGACCAACTAATGAAAAACTGTTTTTT. Amino acids: CASRRQGPTNEKLFF. The V call is TRBV6-5, the J call TRBJ1-4, with TRBD1 matching over 7 bases. The CDR3 length is 15 residues. V trimming: 6 bases; J trimming: 0 bases; junction bases outside the gene matches: 4. Germline V CDR1 and CDR2: MNHEY, SVGAGI.

V and J are TRBV5-1 and TRBJ2-7, with 7 bases matching TRBD1. V was clipped by 4 bases and J by 1 base; unmatched bases: 11. From germline, CDR1 is SGHRS and CDR2 YFSETQ. CDR3 length equals 16 residues. CDR3 sequence: CASSNADRDPSYEQYF. The CDR3 DNA sequence: TGCGCCAGCAGCAATGCCGACAGGGACCCTTCCTACGAGCAGTACTTC. Variable domain in full (rest from reference TRBV5-1 and TRBJ2-7): KAGVTQTPRYLIKTRGQQVTLSCSPISGHRSVSWYQQTPGQGLQFLFEYFSETQRNKGNFPGRFSGRQFSNSRSEMNVSTLELGDSALYLCASSNADRDPSYEQYFGPGTRLTVT.

This clone was seen a handful of times. This chain connects TRBV10-1 to TRBJ1-6, with a weak D call TRBD1 (6 bases). The CDR3 spans 13 residues. V shed 4 bases and J shed 10 bases, with 11 bases lying between them. Germline-derived CDR1 and CDR2 are WNHNN and SYGVQD (reference sequence). The CDR3 bases are TGCGCCAGCAGTGGGGACATCAGGTCACCCCTCCACTTT. Translation gives CASSGDIRSPLHF.

This rearrangement joins TRBV4-3 to TRBJ1-1, with D tentatively TRBD1 (6 bases). Trimming left V 3 bases short and J 1 base short, with 9 bases between. Germline V gene data show CDR1 as LGHNA and CDR2 as YSLEER. This CDR3 region has 14 residues. The CDR3 loop is CASSQLQGNTEAFF. The CDR3 nucleotides are TGCGCCAGCAGCCAGCTACAGGGGAACACTGAAGCTTTCTTT.

This chain joins TRBV7-2 and TRBJ1-1; D is unresolved. Germline V gene lookup returns CDR1 SGHTA and CDR2 FQGNSA. V was pared by 1 base and J by 1 base, with 19 bases between. CDR3 length: 18 residues. The CDR3 nucleotides are TGTGCCAGCAGCTTAGAATTGGTAGGGAGACGTAAGAACACTGAAGCTTTCTTT. Translated, it gives CASSLELVGRRKNTEAFF. Combining the CDR3 with reference TRBV7-2 and TRBJ1-1 gives the whole variable domain GAGVSQSPSNKVTEKGKDVELRCDPISGHTALYWYRQSLGQGLEFLIYFQGNSAPDKSGLPSDRFSAERTGGSVSTLTIQRTQQEDSAVYLCASSLELVGRRKNTEAFFGQGTRLTVV.

The chain recombines TRBV7-9 with TRBJ2-6; D perhaps matches TRBD2 (6 bases). There are 15 residues in the CDR3. V was shortened by 5 bases and J by 3 bases, with 11 bases between the two germline ends. Germline assignment: CDR1 SEHNR and CDR2 FQNEAQ (reference sequence). CDR3 in amino acids: CASSQGGVGANVLTF. CDR3 bases: TGTGCCAGCAGCCAAGGCGGGGTTGGGGCCAACGTCCTGACTTTC.

The chain links TRBV5-1 to TRBJ2-3; 7 bases line up with TRBD2. Germline V gene data show CDR1 as SGHRS and CDR2 as YFSETQ. Trimming took 5 bases from V and 4 from J; bases not matched to a gene: 10. The CDR3 totals 15 residues. This chain's CDR3 is CASRAGRVGADTQYF. In DNA form, the CDR3 reads TGCGCCAGCAGGGCAGGGAGGGTAGGTGCAGATACGCAGTATTTT.

CDR3 residues: CASSLDLVTPYGYTF. CDR3 DNA sequence: TGTGCCAGCAGCTTAGATCTTGTGACACCTTATGGCTACACCTTC. The rearrangement uses TRBV11-2 and TRBJ1-2; D ambiguous. V lost 0 bases and J lost 5, with 13 bases in between. Germline V gives CDR1 SGHAT, CDR2 FQNNGV. The length of the CDR3 is 15 residues.

This chain uses TRBV5-1 with TRBJ2-1; D remains unclear. The V gene's germline CDR1 is SGHRS and CDR2 YFSETQ. The length of the CDR3 is 15 residues. V was pared by 4 bases and J by 5 bases, with 16 bases between. CDR3 loop: CASSPRPGSDNEQFF. The CDR3 DNA follows: TGCGCCAGCAGCCCCCGCCCCGGCAGCGACAATGAGCAGTTCTTC.

The rearrangement links TRBV18 to TRBJ1-1; TRBD1 agrees at 8 bases. Unmatched junction bases numbered 7, after V lost 5 bases and J lost 2 bases. There are 15 residues in the CDR3. CDR1 KGHSH and CDR2 LQKENI come from the germline V gene. The CDR3, as DNA: TGTGCCAGCTCAATTAGTCAGGGGGCTAACACTGAAGCTTTCTTT. This codes for CASSISQGANTEAFF.